Detailed here is one TCR beta chain. Its antigen is not known. The data were taken from a study of cytomegalovirus exposure and HLA in healthy donors. Study-wide points: Later, an analysis showed that TCR beta chains associated with HLA were more clonally expanded than others that were equally common.

PCR primers comprised 60 Vbeta and 13 Jbeta primers. The repertoire was sequenced with immunoSEQ multiplex PCR; TCRdb's copy has only in-frame clones and lacks some. This sample's table has roughly 73,000 clones. CDR3 length equals 17 residues. Germline lookup yields CDR1 SGHNT and CDR2 YYREEE (reference sequence). V dropped 2 bases and J dropped 7 bases, with 22 bases sitting between them. The V call is TRBV5-4, the J call TRBJ1-5, with D perhaps matching TRBD1 (6 bases). Sequences were obtained from PBMCs. The TCR was taken from a man aged 50-60 years in good health and CMV-seropositive. The CDR3 DNA follows: TGTGCCAGCAGCTTCGGAGGAACAGGGAAGCAAATGCAGCCCCAGCATTTT. This codes for CASSFGGTGKQMQPQHF.